The 10 T cell receptor beta chains in this list originate from one sample, sequenced in a study of cytomegalovirus exposure and HLA in healthy donors. PCR primers comprised 60 Vbeta and 13 Jbeta primers. Here immunoSEQ multiplex PCR was the method, and the copy in TCRdb shows in-frame clones only, minus some. The sample lists around 140,000 clones, 60% to 85% occurring once. Sequences were obtained from PBMCs. These receptor sequences come from a woman aged 40-49 years in good health and CMV-seronegative.

This chain links TRBV2 with TRBJ1-1, with TRBD1 matching over 8 bases. Trimming cost V 7 bases and J 3 bases; bases outside gene matches: 10. Per germline, CDR1 SNHLY and CDR2 FYNNEI. This CDR3 comprises 15 residues. The CDR3 sequence: CASIQGEWVDTEAFF. CDR3 DNA: TGTGCCAGCATACAGGGGGAATGGGTCGACACTGAAGCTTTCTTT.

This clone occurred a few times. The gene calls are TRBV25-1 and TRBJ2-2; D is perhaps TRBD1 (5 bases). The V end lost 3 bases, the J end lost 2 bases, and 10 bases lay between the germline ends. The CDR3 contains 15 residues. The germline CDR1 and CDR2 sequences are MGHDK and SYGVNS. The CDR3 DNA reads as TGTGCCAGCAGTGAGGTCAGGGTAAACACCGGGGAGCTGTTTTTT. Encoded protein: CASSEVRVNTGELFF. Filled out from reference TRBV25-1 and TRBJ2-2, the complete variable domain reads EADIYQTPRYLVIGTGKKITLECSQTMGHDKMYWYQQDPGMELHLIHYSYGVNSTEKGDLSSESTVSRIRTEHFPLTLESARPSHTSQYLCASSEVRVNTGELFFGEGSRLTVL.

The chain couples TRBV27 to TRBJ2-5; TRBD1 aligns across 8 bases. Matching the DNA end better, TRBJ2-7 makes the J call doubtful. The CDR3 consists of 15 residues. Germline assignment: CDR1 MNHEY and CDR2 SMNVEV (reference sequence). The CDR3, as DNA: TGTGCCAGCAGTCCAACCCGGGACAGGATCTACGAGCAGTACTTC. Its protein product is CASSPTRDRIYEQYF.

This chain connects TRBV9 to TRBJ2-7, with 10 bases identical to TRBD1. Germline values: CDR1 SGDLS, CDR2 YYNGEE. CDR3 size: 16 residues. V lost 3 bases and J lost 3; bases outside the gene matches: 9. CDR3 sequence: CASSAPRDRGDYEQYF. The CDR3, as DNA: TGTGCCAGCAGCGCCCCCCGGGACAGGGGTGACTACGAGCAGTACTTC.

CDR3 nucleotides: TGTGCCAGCAGCTTAGCGCTACCCTCCATCGGGAATGGCTACACCTTC. Its translation: CASSLALPSIGNGYTF. The V call is TRBV7-9, the J call TRBJ1-2; D gene unclear. The CDR3 is made up of 16 amino acids. V was shortened by 0 bases and J by 6 bases, with 17 bases between the two germline ends. Looked up from germline, CDR1 is SEHNR and CDR2 is FQNEAQ (reference sequence).

DNA for the CDR3: TGTGCCAGCAGTTACTTCTCATCTACAGGTCACTATGGCTACACCTTC. Protein: CASSYFSSTGHYGYTF. This rearrangement joins TRBV6-5 to TRBJ1-2; D possibly corresponds to TRBD1 (5 bases). The germline V gene encodes CDR1 MNHEY and CDR2 SVGAGI. The CDR3 covers 16 residues. V was clipped by 1 base and J by 3 bases, with 15 bases between them.

The V call is TRBV15, the J call TRBJ2-1; 7 bases are a match to TRBD2. The CDR3 has 15 residues. The junction had 2 bases not matched to a gene; V was cut back by 3 bases and J by 0 bases. CDR1 LNHNV and CDR2 YYDKDF come from the germline V gene (reference sequence). CDR3 coding DNA: TGTGCCACCAGCAGGGGCGGGGGCTCCTACAATGAGCAGTTCTTC. Translation: CATSRGGGSYNEQFF.

J is TRBJ2-2 and V is TRBV7-9; a weak D match, TRBD2 (7 bases). CDR1 and CDR2 (germline): SEHNR, FQNEAQ (reference sequence). V lost 3 bases and J 5 bases, leaving 10 bases between the germline ends. CDR3 length equals 14 residues. The CDR3 region has the DNA TGTGCCAGCAGCTTGGAGGGGGGGACCGGGGAGCTGTTTTTT. Translation: CASSLEGGTGELFF.

This sequence joins TRBV29-1 and TRBJ1-4; TRBD1 aligns across 9 bases. Looked up from germline, CDR1 is SQVTM and CDR2 is ANQGSEA. V was pared by 5 bases and J by 0 bases, with 4 bases of the junction left unmatched. The CDR3 has 15 residues. CDR3 DNA: TGCAGCGTTAAGGGACAGGGTGCAACTAATGAAAAACTGTTTTTT. This gives the protein CSVKGQGATNEKLFF. Supplemented by reference TRBV29-1 and TRBJ1-4, the full variable domain reads SAVISQKPSRDICQRGTSLTIQCQVDSQVTMMFWYRQQPGQSLTLIATANQGSEATYESGFVIDKFPISRPNLTFSTLTVSNMSPEDSSIYLCSVKGQGATNEKLFFGSGTQLSVL.

This chain connects TRBV7-8 to TRBJ1-3, with TRBD1 as a possible D gene (6 bases). Germline V gives CDR1 SGHVS, CDR2 FQNEAQ. V lost 4 bases and J 3 bases, leaving 13 bases between the germline ends. CDR3 length: 15 residues. CDR3 bases: TGTGCCAGCAGCTCCCCGGGGGGCCGTGGAAACACCATATATTTT. It codes for CASSSPGGRGNTIYF.